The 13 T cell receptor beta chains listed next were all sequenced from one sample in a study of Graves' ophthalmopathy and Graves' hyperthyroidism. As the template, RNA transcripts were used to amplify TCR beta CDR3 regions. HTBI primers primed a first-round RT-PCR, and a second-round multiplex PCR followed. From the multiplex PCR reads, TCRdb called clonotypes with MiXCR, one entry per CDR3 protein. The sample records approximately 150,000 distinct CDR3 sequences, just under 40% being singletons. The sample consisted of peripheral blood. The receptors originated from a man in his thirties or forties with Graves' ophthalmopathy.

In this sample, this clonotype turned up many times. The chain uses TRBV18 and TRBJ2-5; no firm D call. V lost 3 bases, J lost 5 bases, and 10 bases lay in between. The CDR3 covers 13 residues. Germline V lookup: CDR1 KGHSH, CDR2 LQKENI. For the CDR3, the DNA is TGTGCCAGCTCACCCACCCTTGATGAGACCCAGTACTTC. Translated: CASSPTLDETQYF.

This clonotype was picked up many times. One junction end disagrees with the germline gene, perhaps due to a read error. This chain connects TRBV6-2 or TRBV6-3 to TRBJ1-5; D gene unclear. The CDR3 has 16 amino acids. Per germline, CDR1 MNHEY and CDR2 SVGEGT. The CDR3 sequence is CASSYRANQGNQPRHF. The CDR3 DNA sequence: TGTGCCAGCAGTTACAGGGCTAACCAAGGAAATCAGCCCCGGCATTTT.

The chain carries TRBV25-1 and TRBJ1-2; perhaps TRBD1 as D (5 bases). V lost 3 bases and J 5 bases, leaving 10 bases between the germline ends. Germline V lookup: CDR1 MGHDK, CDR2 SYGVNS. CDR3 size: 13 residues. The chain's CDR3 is CASSDTGWYGYTF. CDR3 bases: TGTGCCAGCAGTGACACAGGATGGTATGGCTACACCTTC.

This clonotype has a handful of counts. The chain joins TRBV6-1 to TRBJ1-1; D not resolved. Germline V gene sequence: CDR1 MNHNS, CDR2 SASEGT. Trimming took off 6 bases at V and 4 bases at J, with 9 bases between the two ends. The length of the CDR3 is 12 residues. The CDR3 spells CASRFTATEAFF. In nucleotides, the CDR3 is TGTGCCAGCAGGTTTACGGCCACTGAAGCTTTCTTT.

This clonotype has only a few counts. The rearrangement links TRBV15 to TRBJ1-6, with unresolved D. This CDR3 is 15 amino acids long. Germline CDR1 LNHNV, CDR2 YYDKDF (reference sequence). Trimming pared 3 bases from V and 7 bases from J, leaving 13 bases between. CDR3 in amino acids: CATSSRRGMNSPLHF. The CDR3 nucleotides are TGTGCCACCAGCAGCAGACGGGGTATGAATTCACCCCTCCACTTT. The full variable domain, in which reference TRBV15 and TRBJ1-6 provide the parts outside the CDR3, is DAMVIQNPRYQVTQFGKPVTLSCSQTLNHNVMYWYQQKSSQAPKLLFHYYDKDFNNEADTPDNFQSRRPNTSFCFLDIRSPGLGDTAMYLCATSSRRGMNSPLHFGNGTRLTVT.

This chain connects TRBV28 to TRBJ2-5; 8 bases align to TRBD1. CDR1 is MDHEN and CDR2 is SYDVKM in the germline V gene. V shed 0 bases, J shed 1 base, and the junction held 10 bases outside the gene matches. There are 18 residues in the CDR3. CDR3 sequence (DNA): TGTGCCAGCAGTTTATGGACAGGGGTCGGGATAAGCCAAGAGACCCAGTACTTC. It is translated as CASSLWTGVGISQETQYF.

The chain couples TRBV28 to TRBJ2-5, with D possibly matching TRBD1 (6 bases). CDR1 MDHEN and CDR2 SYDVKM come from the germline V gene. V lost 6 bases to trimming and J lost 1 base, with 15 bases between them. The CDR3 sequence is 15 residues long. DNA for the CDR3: TGTGCCAGCAGACCTGACAGGAGAATCCAAGAGACCCAGTACTTC. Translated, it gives CASRPDRRIQETQYF.

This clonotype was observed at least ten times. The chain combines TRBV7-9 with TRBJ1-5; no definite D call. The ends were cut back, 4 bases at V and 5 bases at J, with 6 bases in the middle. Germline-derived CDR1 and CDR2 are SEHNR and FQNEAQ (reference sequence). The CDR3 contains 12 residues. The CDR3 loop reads CASSSLDQPQHF. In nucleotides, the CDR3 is TGTGCCAGCAGCTCCCTTGATCAGCCCCAGCATTTT.

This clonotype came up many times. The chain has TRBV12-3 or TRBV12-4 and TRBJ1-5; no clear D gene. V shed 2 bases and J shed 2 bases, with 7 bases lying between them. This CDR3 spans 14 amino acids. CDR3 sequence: CASSLSQGNQPQHF. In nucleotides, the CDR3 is TGTGCCAGCAGTTTAAGTCAGGGCAATCAGCCCCAGCATTTT.

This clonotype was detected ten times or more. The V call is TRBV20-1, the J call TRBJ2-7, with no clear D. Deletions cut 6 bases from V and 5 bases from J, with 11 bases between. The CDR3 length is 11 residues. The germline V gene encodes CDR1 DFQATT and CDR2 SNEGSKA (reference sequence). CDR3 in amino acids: CSAKMVDEQYF. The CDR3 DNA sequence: TGCAGTGCAAAGATGGTCGACGAGCAGTACTTC.

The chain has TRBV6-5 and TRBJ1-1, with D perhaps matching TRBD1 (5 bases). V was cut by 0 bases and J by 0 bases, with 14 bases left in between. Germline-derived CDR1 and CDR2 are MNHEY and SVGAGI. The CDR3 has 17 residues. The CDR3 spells CASSYSRIRGVNTEAFF. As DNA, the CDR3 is TGTGCCAGCAGTTACTCGAGAATTCGGGGGGTGAACACTGAAGCTTTCTTT.

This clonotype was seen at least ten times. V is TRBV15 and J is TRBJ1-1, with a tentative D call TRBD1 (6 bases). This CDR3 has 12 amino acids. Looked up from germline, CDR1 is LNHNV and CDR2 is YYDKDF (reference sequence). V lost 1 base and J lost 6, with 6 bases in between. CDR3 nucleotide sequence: TGTGCCACCAGCAGAGGACAGGCTGAAGCTTTCTTT. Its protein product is CATSRGQAEAFF.

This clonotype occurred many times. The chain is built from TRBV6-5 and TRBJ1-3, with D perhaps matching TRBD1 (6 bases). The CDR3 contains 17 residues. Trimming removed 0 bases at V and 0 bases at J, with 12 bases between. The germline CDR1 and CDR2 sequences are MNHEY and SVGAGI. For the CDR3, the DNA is TGTGCCAGCAGTTACTCCGGGACAACGAACTCTGGAAACACCATATATTTT. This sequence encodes CASSYSGTTNSGNTIYF.